The text below deals with one T cell receptor beta chain. Its antigen is not known. CDR1 is MDHEN, CDR2 SYDVKM, per germline. V was cut by 7 bases and J by 4 bases, with 14 bases left in between. The CDR3 has 13 residues. This entry comes from a study of blood T cells in healthy people across ages. General study points: Correlation between TCR beta diversity and naive T cell percentage was strong.

Together with a sample-barcoded 5' primer, a J-beta primer mix was included in a second PCR lasting about 7 to 11 cycles. MiXCR was run by TCRdb on the 5' RACE reads, yielding one entry per CDR3 protein. The sample has about 830,000 distinct CDR3 sequences; around 62% are singletons. Sequencing used blood. The genes are TRBV28 and TRBJ2-7, with D perhaps given as TRBD1 or TRBD2 (5 bases each). This TCR was recovered from a young man in good health. The CDR3 loop reads CASIQTGRYEQYF. The CDR3 bases are TGTGCCAGCATCCAGACGGGACGTTACGAGCAGTACTTC.